These 16 T cell receptor beta chains were sequenced from one sample in a study of T cells expressing NK-cell markers. TCRdb reprocessed the 5' RACE reads and stores each CDR3 protein as one record, lacking DNA. Found here are 500,000 to 600,000 distinct CDR3 sequences; the top ten clones hold about 3.6%. Specimen: blood T cells: a sorted CD56 or NKG2C T cell subset, CD4+ or CD8+ T cells, or bulk PBMC T cells (not recorded which). These receptors all stem from a man aged 18 to 35 in good health.

The chain recombines TRBV15 with TRBJ2-7; TCRdb returns TRBD1, unconfirmable since there is no DNA. This CDR3 has 15 amino acids. Germline V CDR1 and CDR2: LNHNV, YYDKDF (reference sequence). CDR3 sequence reads: CATSRGQGVLYEQYF.

This chain joins TRBV20-1 and TRBJ1-2; TCRdb indicates TRBD1, and absent DNA this call remains unverified. In germline, CDR1 is DFQATT, CDR2 SNEGSKA (reference sequence). The length of the CDR3 is 18 residues. CDR3 protein: CSARDRRRGQGDDYGYTF.

This chain connects TRBV6-1 to TRBJ2-4; TCRdb indicates TRBD1, and absent DNA this call remains unverified. Germline V gene data show CDR1 as MNHNS and CDR2 as SASEGT. The CDR3 is 17 residues long. CDR3 protein: CASSTAISGTGFNIQYF.

The rearrangement uses TRBV3-1 and TRBJ2-1; there is no DNA to check the TCRdb D call of TRBD1. This CDR3 is 13 amino acids long. Germline CDR1 LGHDT, CDR2 YNNKEL (reference sequence). This chain's CDR3 is CASGGAPFNEQFF.

This CDR3 is CASRGGTGFTDTQYF. This sequence joins TRBV6-5 and TRBJ2-3; no DNA is available, so the TRBD1 call from TCRdb remains unchecked. CDR1 and CDR2 (germline): MNHEY, SVGAGI. The CDR3 has 15 amino acids.

The CDR3 loop reads CATSDGGSPNTEAFF. The chain couples TRBV24-1 to TRBJ1-1. CDR1 and CDR2 (germline): KGHDR, SFDVKD. CDR3 length: 15 amino acids.

The CDR3 protein is CASSFQGPPYEQYF. The gene calls are TRBV5-6 and TRBJ2-7; the D gene TCRdb calls, TRBD2, cannot be checked with no DNA. The CDR3 spans 14 residues. Germline V gene lookup returns CDR1 SGHDT and CDR2 YYEEEE. Full variable domain (remainder filled in from reference TRBV5-6 and TRBJ2-7): DAGVTQSPTHLIKTRGQQVTLRCSPKSGHDTVSWYQQALGQGPQFIFQYYEEEERQRGNFPDRFSGHQFPNYSSELNVNALLLGDSALYLCASSFQGPPYEQYFGPGTRLTVT.

The gene calls are TRBV12-3 or TRBV12-4 and TRBJ2-3; TCRdb proposes TRBD1, but this gene call is untestable without DNA. The CDR3 spans 14 residues. CDR3 sequence: CASSLDRGRDTQYF.

The chain recombines TRBV20-1 with TRBJ2-1; TCRdb picks TRBD2, but there is no DNA to check that call. CDR1 is DFQATT and CDR2 is SNEGSKA in the germline V gene (reference sequence). This CDR3 spans 17 amino acids. CDR3 sequence reads: CSARVLRGSHSYNEQFF.

The chain employs TRBV20-1 and TRBJ2-1; checking the TCRdb D call of TRBD2 is not possible without DNA. CDR1 and CDR2 from the germline V gene are DFQATT and SNEGSKA (reference sequence). This CDR3 region has 14 residues. Here the CDR3 reads CSAPAAGGWNEQFF.

This chain connects TRBV5-6 to TRBJ1-4; TCRdb outputs TRBD1, but without DNA this stays unchecked. Germline-derived CDR1 and CDR2 are SGHDT and YYEEEE. The CDR3 covers 15 residues. CDR3 loop: CASSPRQGPGEKLFF.

The gene calls are TRBV4-2 and TRBJ2-5; no DNA is available, so the TRBD2 call from TCRdb remains unchecked. The CDR3 runs to 15 residues. In germline, CDR1 is LGHNA, CDR2 YNFKEQ. The CDR3: CASSQSGQRQETQYF.

This chain links TRBV5-1 with TRBJ2-4; the TCRdb D gene call, TRBD2, has no DNA to confirm it. Per germline, CDR1 SGHRS and CDR2 YFSETQ. The CDR3 loop spans 15 amino acids. CDR3 loop: CASSLGTSVIDIQYF.

The chain combines TRBV3-1 with TRBJ1-1; TCRdb's assignment of TRBD1 cannot be checked, as there is no DNA. The CDR3 runs 14 residues. Germline V CDR1 and CDR2: LGHDT, YNNKEL (reference sequence). This CDR3 is CASSQVGGETEAFF.

The chain joins TRBV12-5 to TRBJ2-7. This CDR3 has 15 amino acids. CDR1 is LGHNT and CDR2 is FRNRAP in the germline V gene. The CDR3 is CASGLGDPSAYEQYF.

V is TRBV9 and J is TRBJ2-1. Germline assignment: CDR1 SGDLS and CDR2 YYNGEE. CDR3 size: 17 residues. The chain's CDR3 is CASSVGPAGGSYNEQFF.